Each of the 5 T cell receptor beta chains below was sequenced from the same sample in a study of cytomegalovirus exposure and HLA in healthy donors. PCR was performed using 60 Vbeta and 13 Jbeta primers. The table came from immunoSEQ multiplex PCR; TCRdb's copy has only in-frame clones and leaves some out. The table has 150,000 to 200,000 clones, almost 80% seen once; the top ten hold about 1.5%. Sequenced material: PBMCs. These receptors all stem from a male donor in good health and CMV-seronegative.

The genes are TRBV27 and TRBJ2-7; 7 nucleotides agree with TRBD1. The CDR3 spans 15 residues. Germline V CDR1 and CDR2: MNHEY, SMNVEV (reference sequence). J was trimmed by 2 bases and V by 5 bases; bases with no gene match: 9. The CDR3 loop is CASSPRQGHTYEQYF. The CDR3 DNA follows: TGTGCCAGCAGTCCACGACAGGGTCACACCTACGAGCAGTACTTC.

V and J are TRBV19 and TRBJ1-1, with D unresolved. CDR3 length equals 13 residues. Germline lookup yields CDR1 LNHDA and CDR2 SQIVND (reference sequence). V was shortened by 5 bases and J by 1 base, with 8 bases between the two germline ends. Here the CDR3 reads CASSPTPNTEAFF. The CDR3 bases are TGTGCCAGTAGTCCGACACCGAACACTGAAGCTTTCTTT.

The J gene is TRBJ1-1, the V gene TRBV10-3; D not resolved. Deletions cut 3 bases from V and 3 bases from J, with 8 bases between. Germline V gives CDR1 ENHRY, CDR2 SYGVKD. The CDR3 consists of 13 residues. The CDR3 nucleotides are TGTGCCATCAGTGAAGTCCCGGACACTGAAGCTTTCTTT. It specifies CAISEVPDTEAFF.

This clone was detected only a few times. This chain uses TRBV18 with TRBJ2-2; 9 bases match TRBD1. CDR1 KGHSH and CDR2 LQKENI come from the germline V gene. This CDR3 has 15 amino acids. J was trimmed by 4 bases and V by 6 bases; bases with no gene match: 6. The CDR3 nucleotides read TGTGCCAGCTCGCCGGGACAGGGAGGCACCGGGGAGCTGTTTTTT. This codes for CASSPGQGGTGELFF.

The chain has TRBV10-3 and TRBJ1-1; D is perhaps TRBD1 (5 bases). The CDR3 contains 13 residues. Germline CDR1 ENHRY, CDR2 SYGVKD. The germline V and J ends were trimmed by 4 bases and 1 base, with 7 bases remaining between them. The CDR3 sequence: CAISGTGNTEAFF. The CDR3 coding sequence is TGTGCCATCAGTGGAACAGGGAACACTGAAGCTTTCTTT.